Shown below are 20 T cell receptor beta chains from a single sample sequenced in a study of T-cell memory formation after mild COVID-19. Each CDR3 protein gets one entry after TCRdb re-called the 5' RACE reads with MiXCR. This sample has about 560,000 distinct CDR3 sequences, with 20% to 25% found just once. The sequenced material came from PBMCs or a T cell subset sorted from them (not recorded which). The receptors stem from an adult woman who had mild COVID-19 (a few samples of this study predate the infection). Cell type and time point are not known.

The V call is TRBV20-1, the J call TRBJ1-5; TRBD1 might be the D (5 bases). Germline V gene sequence: CDR1 DFQATT, CDR2 SNEGSKA (reference sequence). The V end lost 0 bases, the J end lost 3 bases, and 9 bases lay between the germline ends. This CDR3 contains 14 residues. CDR3 DNA: TGCAGTGCTAGAGAGCGGGGGACCAATCAGCCCCAGCATTTT. Translating it yields CSARERGTNQPQHF.

CDR3 in amino acids: CASSLIGAGTQYF. In DNA, the CDR3 is TGTGCCAGCAGTTTAATAGGGGCCGGGACCCAGTACTTC. J is TRBJ2-5 and V is TRBV12-3 or TRBV12-4, with a tentative D call TRBD1 (5 bases). CDR3 length: 13 residues. Trimming took off 2 bases at V and 7 bases at J, with 11 bases between the two ends.

The chain recombines TRBV4-2 with TRBJ2-3; D gene ambiguous. Deletions cut 0 bases from V and 9 bases from J, with 7 bases between. Germline V gene sequence: CDR1 LGHNA, CDR2 YNFKEQ. CDR3 length: 12 residues. CDR3 protein: CASSQDLLTQYF. The DNA for the CDR3 is TGTGCCAGCAGCCAAGATCTCTTAACGCAGTATTTT.

This clonotype was picked up a small number of times. The J gene is TRBJ2-4, the V gene TRBV7-9; 9 bases align to TRBD1. Trimming removed 5 bases from V and 7 bases from J; junction bases left unmatched: 12. The CDR3 spans 16 residues. Germline-derived CDR1 and CDR2 are SEHNR and FQNEAQ (reference sequence). As DNA, the CDR3 is TGTGCCAGCAGCCCAAAGGAGGGACAGGGAGCGAACATTCAGTACTTC. Translating gives CASSPKEGQGANIQYF.

This chain connects TRBV5-1 to TRBJ2-7; TRBD1 might be the D (6 bases). The germline gives CDR1 SGHRS, CDR2 YFSETQ. CDR3 size: 14 residues. With 2 bases removed from V and 0 bases from J, the gap between germline ends came to 9 bases. The CDR3 sequence is CASSFTGLSYEQYF. CDR3 in DNA: TGCGCCAGCAGCTTTACAGGGCTCTCCTACGAGCAGTACTTC.

The rearrangement uses TRBV5-1 and TRBJ2-1; 9 bases map to TRBD1. Germline V CDR1 and CDR2: SGHRS, YFSETQ. Germline trimming cut 4 bases from V and 6 bases from J; bases unmatched to any gene: 5. The CDR3 is 14 amino acids. CDR3 protein: CASSSGQGSNEQFF. Written as DNA, the CDR3 is TGCGCCAGCAGCAGCGGACAGGGGAGCAATGAGCAGTTCTTC. The full variable domain, completed using reference TRBV5-1 and TRBJ2-1, is KAGVTQTPRYLIKTRGQQVTLSCSPISGHRSVSWYQQTPGQGLQFLFEYFSETQRNKGNFPGRFSGRQFSNSRSEMNVSTLELGDSALYLCASSSGQGSNEQFFGPGTRLTVL.

This sequence joins TRBV20-1 and TRBJ1-4, with D tentatively TRBD1 (5 bases). V was shortened by 5 bases and J by 8 bases, with 18 bases between the two germline ends. Per germline, CDR1 DFQATT and CDR2 SNEGSKA (reference sequence). The length of the CDR3 is 14 residues. CDR3 sequence reads: CSAPWGGFGEKLFF. The CDR3 coding sequence is TGCAGTGCTCCCTGGGGCGGCTTCGGAGAAAAACTGTTTTTT.

This clonotype has more than one count but fewer than ten. This chain joins TRBV15 and TRBJ2-1; 8 bases match TRBD1. The V segment lost 10 bases and the J segment 1 base; nucleotides outside the gene matches: 18. The CDR3 runs to 18 residues. Germline V gene data show CDR1 as LNHNV and CDR2 as YYDKDF (reference sequence). Here the CDR3 reads CAIGGPDRVKKSYNEQFF. CDR3 nucleotides: TGTGCCATAGGGGGGCCGGACAGGGTAAAAAAGTCCTACAATGAGCAGTTCTTC. The full variable domain, its missing parts supplied by reference TRBV15 and TRBJ2-1, is DAMVIQNPRYQVTQFGKPVTLSCSQTLNHNVMYWYQQKSSQAPKLLFHYYDKDFNNEADTPDNFQSRRPNTSFCFLDIRSPGLGDTAMYLCAIGGPDRVKKSYNEQFFGPGTRLTVL.

V usage is TRBV27 and J usage is TRBJ2-1; D is perhaps TRBD1 or TRBD2 (5 bases each). Germline CDR1 and CDR2: MNHEY and SMNVEV (reference sequence). The CDR3 contains 15 residues. Trimming pared 6 bases from V and 12 bases from J, leaving 24 bases between. The CDR3 protein is CASRAGSGTRNGQFF. The CDR3 region has the DNA TGTGCCAGCAGAGCAGGATCCGGGACCCGGAACGGGCAGTTCTTC.

The chain employs TRBV9 and TRBJ2-7; 7 bases fit TRBD2. The CDR3 consists of 14 residues. Trimming at V came to 3 bases and at J to 3 bases, leaving 6 bases not matched to a gene. CDR1 and CDR2 from the germline V gene are SGDLS and YYNGEE. In DNA, the CDR3 is TGTGCCAGCAGCGAATCGGGGGGTAACTACGAGCAGTACTTC. This sequence encodes CASSESGGNYEQYF. Full variable domain (rest looked up from reference TRBV9 and TRBJ2-7): DSGVTQTPKHLITATGQRVTLRCSPRSGDLSVYWYQQSLDQGLQFLIQYYNGEERAKGNILERFSAQQFPDLHSELNLSSLELGDSALYFCASSESGGNYEQYFGPGTRLTVT.

This clonotype occurred a few times. CDR3 region: CSVASSPGRNTDTQYF. DNA of the CDR3: TGCAGCGTTGCGAGTTCCCCGGGTAGAAACACAGATACGCAGTATTTT. The rearrangement links TRBV29-1 to TRBJ2-3; D unresolved. The V end was cut by 4 bases, the J end by 2 bases, with 19 bases between. This CDR3 has 16 amino acids. Germline assignment: CDR1 SQVTM and CDR2 ANQGSEA.

This clonotype has just a few counts. V is TRBV7-7 and J is TRBJ2-3, with D possibly being TRBD2 (5 bases). Trimming shortened V by 2 bases and J by 1 base, and 10 bases separated the two germline ends. CDR3 size: 15 residues. Germline loops: CDR1 SSHAT, CDR2 FNYEAQ (reference sequence). The CDR3 sequence is CASSLKAVGTDTQYF. The CDR3 coding sequence is TGTGCCAGCAGCTTAAAAGCGGTGGGCACAGATACGCAGTATTTT. The full variable domain, its missing parts supplied by reference TRBV7-7 and TRBJ2-3, is GAGVSQSPRYKVTKRGQDVTLRCDPISSHATLYWYQQALGQGPEFLTYFNYEAQPDKSGLPSDRFSAERPEGSISTLTIQRTEQRDSAMYRCASSLKAVGTDTQYFGPGTRLTVL.

This clonotype was observed a handful of times. The chain has TRBV7-2 and TRBJ2-3; D is possibly TRBD2 (6 bases). V dropped 3 bases and J dropped 1 base, with 14 bases sitting between them. Germline lookup yields CDR1 SGHTA and CDR2 FQGNSA. This CDR3 spans 16 amino acids. This chain's CDR3 is CASSFSTWGGTDTQYF. The CDR3 bases are TGTGCCAGCAGCTTTTCCACGTGGGGGGGCACAGATACGCAGTATTTT.

This clonotype came up a few times. J is TRBJ2-6 and V is TRBV5-1; D tentatively fits TRBD1 or TRBD2 (6 bases each). CDR1 and CDR2 from the germline V gene are SGHRS and YFSETQ. CDR3 length: 16 amino acids. Trimming took off 7 bases at V and 0 bases at J, with 14 bases between the two ends. CDR3 loop: CASGGTPLSGANVLTF. Written as DNA, the CDR3 is TGCGCCAGCGGCGGGACACCGCTCTCTGGGGCCAACGTCCTGACTTTC. The full variable domain, rest sourced from reference TRBV5-1 and TRBJ2-6, is KAGVTQTPRYLIKTRGQQVTLSCSPISGHRSVSWYQQTPGQGLQFLFEYFSETQRNKGNFPGRFSGRQFSNSRSEMNVSTLELGDSALYLCASGGTPLSGANVLTFGAGSRLTVL.

This clonotype occurred a few times. This sequence joins TRBV9 and TRBJ1-1; D gene ambiguous. In germline, CDR1 is SGDLS, CDR2 YYNGEE. Trimming left V 4 bases short and J 5 bases short, with 12 bases between. The CDR3 sequence is 13 residues long. The CDR3: CASSPAVGTEAFF. CDR3 in DNA: TGTGCCAGCAGCCCCGCAGTGGGAACTGAAGCTTTCTTT. The full variable domain, in which reference TRBV9 and TRBJ1-1 provide the parts outside the CDR3, is DSGVTQTPKHLITATGQRVTLRCSPRSGDLSVYWYQQSLDQGLQFLIQYYNGEERAKGNILERFSAQQFPDLHSELNLSSLELGDSALYFCASSPAVGTEAFFGQGTRLTVV.

The sample holds a few counts of this clonotype. The V and J genes are TRBV7-2 and TRBJ2-5; D is undetermined. This CDR3 has 12 residues. With 4 bases removed from V and 4 bases from J, the gap between germline ends came to 7 bases. Germline V gives CDR1 SGHTA, CDR2 FQGNSA. The CDR3 protein is CASSYKGETQYF. The CDR3 DNA follows: TGTGCCAGCAGCTACAAGGGAGAGACCCAGTACTTC.

This rearrangement joins TRBV5-4 to TRBJ2-3; no clear D. CDR3 length equals 15 residues. Germline V CDR1 and CDR2: SGHNT, YYREEE (reference sequence). The ends were cut back, 4 bases at V and 1 base at J, with 13 bases in the middle. In nucleotides, the CDR3 is TGTGCCAGCAGCACGGATGGTACCCGCACAGATACGCAGTATTTT. It specifies CASSTDGTRTDTQYF.

This sequence joins TRBV2 and TRBJ2-1, with D possibly being TRBD1 (6 bases). Germline CDR1 SNHLY, CDR2 FYNNEI. This CDR3 spans 20 amino acids. Trimming cost V 7 bases and J 0 bases, with 28 bases left between them. CDR3 in DNA: TGTGCCAGCAACGACAGGCCAACTCCCCTCTGCGGCAGCTCCTACAATGAGCAGTTCTTC. Translating it yields CASNDRPTPLCGSSYNEQFF.

The chain recombines TRBV5-6 with TRBJ1-2; 10 nucleotides line up with TRBD1. The CDR3 has 15 amino acids. V lost 4 bases and J lost 4; bases outside the gene matches: 7. CDR1 and CDR2 (germline): SGHDT, YYEEEE. The CDR3 reads CASSLGQGGSYGYTF. In DNA form, the CDR3 reads TGTGCCAGCAGCCTCGGACAGGGGGGCTCCTATGGCTACACCTTC.

This CDR3 is CASSLDREPLHF. In nucleotides, the CDR3 is TGTGCCAGCAGCTTGGACAGGGAGCCCCTCCACTTT. The chain combines TRBV5-4 with TRBJ1-6; D might be TRBD1 (6 bases). The CDR3 contains 12 residues. CDR1 is SGHNT and CDR2 is YYREEE in the germline V gene (reference sequence). The V gene lost 0 bases and the J gene lost 13 bases, with 8 bases spanning the gap.